This T cell receptor (beta chain) originates from a study of naive and memory T cell subsets. Germline assignment: CDR1 DFQATT and CDR2 SNEGSKA (reference sequence). J lost 7 bases, V lost 6 bases, and 10 bases had no gene match. The CDR3 covers 14 residues. Alpha and beta constant region primers primed reverse transcription for blood and skin samples. TCRdb independently ran MiXCR on the UMI-ligation and nested PCR reads; one entry per CDR3 protein. This table has 18,000 or so distinct CDR3 sequences, about a tenth appearing once. Noted treatment: skin biopsy from PPD injection site in Mantoux-positive individual. Unsorted total RNA, about 1 to 1000 ng, was DNase treated before reverse transcription. This clonotype was recorded many times. The antigen remains undetermined. Study conclusions and caveats: Tuberculin site TCR excess was interpreted as type IV hypersensitivity infiltration.

The TCR originated in an adult in good health. Sequencing was performed on skin, taken from a tuberculin skin test site. This sequence joins TRBV20-1 and TRBJ1-4; 8 bases line up with TRBD1. Here the CDR3 reads CSANRRGQVEKLFF. The CDR3 DNA reads TGCAGTGCCAATAGGAGGGGACAGGTTGAAAAACTGTTTTTT.